Sequencing of this T cell receptor beta chain was carried out in a study of response to subunit inactivated influenza vaccine (dated by TCRdb to the late 2010s). Context from the whole study: Deep quantitative T cell receptor repertoire profiling was used in the study to track responses to a trivalent subunit inactivated influenza vaccine.

The library was made by RT-PCR. Sequencing used an Illumina HiSeq 2500. Using fastp trimming at Q25 and MiXCR clonotype assembly, TCRdb reanalyzed the public sequencing data and kept in-frame beta chains. Each CDR3 protein appears once, grouped with its most common genes and DNA. For this sample the table gives roughly 550,000 distinct CDR3 sequences, of which roughly 25% were detected only once. Of the sample, 2.5% to 3% is held by the ten largest clones. Points the paper makes about the study in general: It was suggested by the authors that each seasonal influenza vaccination may recruit only a limited number of new T cells.

Note on this clonotype: It has no known antigen specificity. There are no base qualities to consult, and no much larger clone falls within one base.

The CDR3 has 14 amino acids, counting the end cysteine and phenylalanine. Only CDR3 DNA is held: 42 bases, read in frame from base 1. V gives up 4 bases and J gives up 5 bases, and the segment between their germline ends measures 14 bases. As encoded in the germline V gene (reference sequence), CDR1 is LNHDA while CDR2 is SQIVND. The sample was also reused in another study, on T cells expressing NK-cell markers. As described in the second report: TCR beta cDNA libraries were made by 5'RACE template switching that added a universal primer site and unique molecular identifiers. Three sorted T-cell subsets (CD3+CD56+NKG2C+, CD3+CD56+NKG2C- and CD3+CD56-NKG2C+) from 7 to 9 donors had their TCR beta-chain repertoires profiled. Among the eight sequenced donors, seven were HCMV-seropositive and one was HCMV-seronegative. In several experiments an anti-gammadeltaTCR antibody was added to restrict sorting to alphabetaTCR-expressing T cells. In over five donors, the dominant CD3+CD56+NKG2C+ clonotypes were among the top 10 CD8+ clonotypes and accounted for roughly 1.0-8% of CD8+ T cells. Those dominant clonotypes were again the most abundant among CD3+CD56-NKG2C+ cells in a few donors, at about 25-65%. Whether the expanded NKG2C-expressing T cell clones were specific for HCMV antigens remained unclear. The eight sequenced donors were randomly selected healthy volunteers, three men and five women. HCMV-specific IgG was detected in serum with a commercial ELISA kit to determine HCMV serostatus. Peripheral blood mononuclear cells were isolated from blood by Ficoll density gradient centrifugation. Magnetic immunoseparation with Miltenyi isolation kits was used to isolate CD4+ and CD8+ T cells from PBMC. Priming for cDNA synthesis came from the TCR beta constant segment, and two successive PCR amplification steps followed. Sequencing of the libraries produced 2 x 150 bp reads on Illumina HiSeq 2000/2500, MiSeq or NextSeq. MIGEC handled demultiplexing of the reads and grouping by UMI, while MiTCR was used to assemble and quantify clonotypes. To exclude erroneous sequences, any TCR cDNA sequence not supported by at least two reads was discarded. The tcR package was used for downstream repertoire analysis, and clonotypes were matched across fractions by CDR3 nucleotide sequence plus V segment. VDJmatch was used to annotate antigen specificity against VDJdb, with one amino acid substitution in CDR3 allowed.

This material consisted of CD4+ T cells sorted from PBMCs, taken approximately 13 days after vaccination. This sequence was found in a man between 45 and 60 years old who received an inactivated influenza vaccine. Donor details come from another sample of the same person, matched by shared clones. This receptor chain uses TRBV19 and TRBJ1-1, and the D gene may be TRBD1, 5 bases matching. The DNA sequence follows: TGTGCCAGTAGTACAAGACAGTTGGTGACTGAAGCTTTCTTT. This translates into CASSTRQLVTEAFF.